This T cell receptor (beta chain) was recorded in a study of B cell selection in AIRE deficiency. Points from the study as a whole: AIRE-deficient Tconv and Treg repertoires matched healthy donors in TCRBV, CDR3 length, diversity. Of 3657 shared Treg TCRbeta sequences, about 30% were healthy-donor-only and 9.3% patient-only. About 30.6% of healthy-shared Treg sequences were found among patient Tconv cells.

In germline, CDR1 is LNHDA, CDR2 SQIVND (reference sequence). The CDR3 contains 14 residues. Trimming removed 3 bases at V and 0 bases at J, with 6 bases between. Conventional CD4 T cells were sorted as CD4+CD127+ cells. Comment on this clone: What it recognizes is unknown.

Generated by immunoSEQ multiplex PCR, the TCRdb table keeps only in-frame clones and is missing some. This table has about 24,000 clones, around 97% appearing once. The sequenced sample was conventional CD4+ T cells sorted from PBMCs. This TCR came from a human donor with AIRE deficiency. The chain is built from TRBV19 and TRBJ1-3; no clear D gene. The CDR3 DNA reads as TGTGCCAGTAGTATTTTGGGCTCTGGAAACACCATATATTTT. Amino acid sequence: CASSILGSGNTIYF.